These T cell receptor beta chains were read from a single sample in a study of human T cells and chemical hapten exposure. TCRdb re-called the 5' RACE reads through MiXCR, storing one row per CDR3 protein. This table has some 150,000 distinct CDR3 sequences, roughly 4.1% appearing once. These receptor sequences come from a female donor in good health. Both conserved end residues are part of each CDR3. The order of the fields is V gene, clone size, J gene, CDR3 protein. Size is stated for part of the rows, as once, few or many counts, or as a class when the clone is expanded.

>TRBV29-1|many|TRBJ2-3
CSVDAGGPATDTQYF
>TRBV20-1|many|TRBJ1-5
CSARTGQGIYQPQHF
>TRBV7-9|few|TRBJ1-2
CASSLARDRSVSF
>TRBV12-3/TRBV12-4|many|TRBJ1-2
CASSFFGEGAGYGYTF
>TRBV18|many|TRBJ1-1
CASSSQGPPMNTEAFF
>TRBV27|many|TRBJ2-7
CTSSCLTEHYEQYF
>TRBV18|many|TRBJ1-5
CASSRFNADRYNQPQHF
>TRBV14|.|TRBJ2-1
CASSYSGTLNEQFF
>TRBV20-1|.|TRBJ1-1
CSARTGVEAFF
>TRBV7-9|.|TRBJ1-2
CASSFAAGGNYGYTF
>TRBV5-1|many|TRBJ1-2
CASSPGTANYGYTF
>TRBV3-1|many|TRBJ2-7
CASSQDPAPSYEQYF
>TRBV29-1|many|TRBJ1-1
CSGRDPDTEAFF
>TRBV5-1|few|TRBJ1-2
CASSSGDYGYTF